This TCR beta chain was documented in a study of T-cell memory formation after mild COVID-19. Study at large: Clusters of TCRs were largely donor specific.

The TCR alpha and TCR beta cDNA libraries, bearing sample barcodes and UMIs, were generated by 5'RACE using constant-segment primers. TCRdb itself ran the 5' RACE reads through MiXCR, one entry per CDR3 protein. The repertoire has fewer than 300,000 distinct CDR3 sequences, about a sixth of them found once; the top ten carry 22%. Findings of the study overall: Pre-infection memory held some responding clones, suggesting pre-existing cross-reactive T cells responded. Contracting CD8+ clones were enriched in EMRA, CD4+ mainly in CM and EM.

About this clonotype itself: Its antigen is not known.

This CDR3 contains 14 residues. CDR1 SNHLY and CDR2 FYNNEI come from the germline V gene. Trimming took 5 bases from V and 0 from J, leaving 9 bases between them. The TCR sequence derives from a man between 18 and 35 years old who had mild COVID-19 (a few samples of this study predate the infection). Cell type and time point are not known. Sequencing was performed on PBMCs or a T cell subset sorted from them (not recorded which). The chain has TRBV2 and TRBJ2-3; a possible D gene is TRBD2 (5 bases). CDR3 sequence (DNA): TGTGCCAGCAGTACCCGGACTAGCACAGATACGCAGTATTTT. Translating gives CASSTRTSTDTQYF. Combining the CDR3 with reference TRBV2 and TRBJ2-3 gives the whole variable domain EPEVTQTPSHQVTQMGQEVILRCVPISNHLYFYWYRQILGQKVEFLVSFYNNEISEKSEIFDDQFSVERPDGSNFTLKIRSTKLEDSAMYFCASSTRTSTDTQYFGPGTRLTVL.